The 13 T cell receptor beta chains in this list originate from one sample, sequenced in a study of shared clonotypes between healthy human individuals. Method: immunoSEQ multiplex PCR; TCRdb's copy keeps in-frame clones and lacks some. The data contain around 2,000,000 clones, about 95% of them singletons. As defined, naive CD8 cells were CD45RO-negative and positively selected for CCR7, with terminally differentiated effector memory CD45RA+ cells excluded. Sequences were obtained from naive CD8+ T cells sorted from blood. Every receptor here comes from a man aged 18-30 years in good health.

V usage is TRBV2 and J usage is TRBJ2-3; a possible D gene is TRBD2 (5 bases). The germline V gene encodes CDR1 SNHLY and CDR2 FYNNEI. V lost 4 bases to trimming and J lost 2 bases, with 13 bases between them. CDR3 length: 15 amino acids. The DNA of the CDR3 is TGTGCCAGCAGTGCGCCGGGGTTGGACACAGATACGCAGTATTTT. This encodes CASSAPGLDTDTQYF.

This chain joins TRBV4-1 and TRBJ2-7; TRBD1 agrees at 9 bases. This CDR3 has 15 amino acids. Unmatched junction bases numbered 13, after V lost 6 bases and J lost 7 bases. CDR1 and CDR2 from the germline V gene are MGHRA and YSYEKL. This CDR3 reads CASSASGTGYGEQYF. The CDR3, as DNA: TGCGCCAGCAGTGCATCCGGGACAGGGTATGGGGAGCAGTACTTC.

The rearrangement joins TRBV7-2 to TRBJ2-1, with TRBD2 identical over 14 bases. The germline V gene has CDR1 SGHTA and CDR2 FQGNSA. The junction had 7 bases not matched to a gene; V was cut back by 2 bases and J by 7 bases. The CDR3 runs to 17 residues. The CDR3 spells CASSLWTSGGLRNEQFF. Here the CDR3 DNA reads TGTGCCAGCAGCTTATGGACTAGCGGGGGGTTGCGGAATGAGCAGTTCTTC.

The rearrangement links TRBV6-5 to TRBJ1-1; D is uncertain. CDR1 is MNHEY and CDR2 is SVGAGI in the germline V gene. Trimming shortened V by 6 bases and J by 4 bases, and 12 bases separated the two germline ends. The CDR3 covers 13 residues. In DNA form, the CDR3 reads TGTGCCAGCAGCGCCGGTGAGGGCACTGAAGCTTTCTTT. This encodes CASSAGEGTEAFF.

The V and J genes are TRBV19 and TRBJ2-2, with 8 bases fitting TRBD1. Germline CDR1 LNHDA, CDR2 SQIVND (reference sequence). V lost 7 bases, J lost 3 bases, and 19 bases stayed unmatched. The CDR3 covers 19 residues. The CDR3 loop is CASTPGWVLQGAYTGELFF. The CDR3 region has the DNA TGTGCCAGTACTCCAGGGTGGGTTTTGCAGGGGGCTTACACCGGGGAGCTGTTTTTT.

In this sample, this clone turned up once. The rearrangement links TRBV30 to TRBJ1-1; no firm D call. Germline V gene lookup returns CDR1 GTSNPN and CDR2 SVGIG (reference sequence). The CDR3 totals 12 residues. The V end was cut by 4 bases, the J end by 5 bases, with 11 bases between. The CDR3, as DNA: TGTGCCTGGACCCGGGGAGTAACTGAAGCTTTCTTT. It codes for CAWTRGVTEAFF.

The V and J genes are TRBV9 and TRBJ1-1, with a weak D call TRBD1 (5 bases). The CDR3 is 16 residues long. The V gene lost 4 bases and the J gene lost 0 bases, with 16 bases spanning the gap. From germline, CDR1 is SGDLS and CDR2 YYNGEE. CDR3 DNA sequence: TGTGCCAGCAGCTCGGAGAGGGGACCCATGAACACTGAAGCTTTCTTT. It codes for CASSSERGPMNTEAFF.

This rearrangement joins TRBV13 to TRBJ2-3; TRBD2 agrees at 7 bases. The junction had 6 bases not matched to a gene; V was cut back by 5 bases and J by 1 base. Germline V gene lookup returns CDR1 PRHDT and CDR2 FYEKMQ (reference sequence). The CDR3 consists of 15 residues. DNA for the CDR3: TGTGCCAGCAGCCATCGGGGGGATGGCACAGATACGCAGTATTTT. Residues: CASSHRGDGTDTQYF.

The chain uses TRBV7-6 and TRBJ2-2, with TRBD2 identical over 9 bases. The V gene end was trimmed by 5 bases and the J gene end by 2 bases; junction bases not matched to a gene: 3. Germline CDR1 reads SGHVS; CDR2 reads FNYEAQ. This CDR3 contains 15 residues. In DNA form, the CDR3 reads TGTGCCAGCAGCCCGGGACTAGCCAACACCGGGGAGCTGTTTTTT. It translates to CASSPGLANTGELFF.

This chain's CDR3 is CASSTGTFSYEQYF. Written as DNA, the CDR3 is TGCGCCAGCAGCACCGGGACTTTCTCCTACGAGCAGTACTTC. This chain links TRBV4-3 with TRBJ2-7; TRBD2 might be the D (6 bases). This CDR3 is 14 amino acids long. Looked up from germline, CDR1 is LGHNA and CDR2 is YSLEER. Trimming shortened V by 5 bases and J by 0 bases, and 11 bases separated the two germline ends.

The V and J genes are TRBV11-2 and TRBJ1-1; the D gene is possibly TRBD1 (5 bases). Per the germline V gene, CDR1 is SGHAT and CDR2 is FQNNGV. The CDR3 consists of 15 residues. Between the trimmed V and J ends, which lost 4 bases and 3 bases, there was a span of 15 bases. CDR3 in amino acids: CASSSTWGSDTEAFF. The CDR3 DNA is TGTGCCAGCAGCTCCACCTGGGGGAGTGACACTGAAGCTTTCTTT.

This clone has only a few counts. The gene calls are TRBV2 and TRBJ2-1; D could derive from TRBD1 or TRBD2 (5 bases each). CDR1 SNHLY and CDR2 FYNNEI come from the germline V gene. V was shortened by 2 bases and J by 4 bases, with 9 bases between the two germline ends. There are 14 residues in the CDR3. In DNA form, the CDR3 reads TGTGCCAGCAGTGAATTTGGGGGATACAATGAGCAGTTCTTC. It yields the protein CASSEFGGYNEQFF.

Remarks on this clone: This specimen includes other DNA sequences encoding the same CDR3. The chain joins TRBV7-9 to TRBJ2-7; weak D call: TRBD1 (6 bases). The germline CDR1 and CDR2 sequences are SEHNR and FQNEAQ (reference sequence). V was pared by 3 bases and J by 5 bases, with 8 bases between. The CDR3 totals 12 residues. CDR3 amino acids: CASSFRGDEQYF. CDR3 DNA sequence: TGTGCCAGCAGCTTCAGGGGCGACGAGCAGTACTTC.